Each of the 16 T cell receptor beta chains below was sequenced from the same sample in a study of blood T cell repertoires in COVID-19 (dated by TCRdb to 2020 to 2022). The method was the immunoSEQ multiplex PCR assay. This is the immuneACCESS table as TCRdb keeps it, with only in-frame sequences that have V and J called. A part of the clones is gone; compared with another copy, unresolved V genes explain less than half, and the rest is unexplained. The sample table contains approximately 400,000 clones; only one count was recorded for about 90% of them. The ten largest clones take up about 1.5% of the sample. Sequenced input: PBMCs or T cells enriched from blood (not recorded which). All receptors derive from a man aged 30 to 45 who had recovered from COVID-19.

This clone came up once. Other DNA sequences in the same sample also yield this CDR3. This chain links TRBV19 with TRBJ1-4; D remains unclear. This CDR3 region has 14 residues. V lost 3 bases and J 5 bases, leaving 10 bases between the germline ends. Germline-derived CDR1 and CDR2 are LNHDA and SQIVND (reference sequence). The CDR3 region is CASSISSGNEKLFF. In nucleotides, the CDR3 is TGTGCCAGTAGTATTTCGTCAGGCAATGAAAAACTGTTTTTT.

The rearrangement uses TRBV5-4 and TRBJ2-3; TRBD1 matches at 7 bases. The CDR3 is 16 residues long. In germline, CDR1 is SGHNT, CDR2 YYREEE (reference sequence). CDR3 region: CVTAAGSDRSPHTQYF. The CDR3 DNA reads TGTGTCACAGCAGCCGGGTCGGACAGGAGTCCCCATACGCAGTATTTT. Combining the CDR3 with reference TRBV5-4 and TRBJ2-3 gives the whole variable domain ETGVTQSPTHLIKTRGQQVTLRCSSQSGHNTVSWYQQALGQGPQFIFQYYREEENGRGNFPPRFSGLQFPNYSSELNVNALELDDSALYLCVTAAGSDRSPHTQYFGPGTRLTVL.

CDR3 nucleotides: TGTGCCAGCAGTTCCCGGACAGGTCGCACTGAAGCTTTCTTT. Translation gives CASSSRTGRTEAFF. The chain employs TRBV6-5 and TRBJ1-1; 7 bases match TRBD1. The CDR3 is 14 residues long. Germline V CDR1 and CDR2: MNHEY, SVGAGI. The V gene end was trimmed by 4 bases and the J gene end by 4 bases; junction bases not matched to a gene: 6.

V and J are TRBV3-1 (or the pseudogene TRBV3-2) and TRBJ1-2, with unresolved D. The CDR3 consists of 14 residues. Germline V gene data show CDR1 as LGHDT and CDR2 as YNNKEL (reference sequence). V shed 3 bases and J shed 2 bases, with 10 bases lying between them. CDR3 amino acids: CASSQTTLNYGYTF. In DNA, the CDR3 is TGTGCCAGCAGCCAGACAACCCTAAACTATGGCTACACCTTC.

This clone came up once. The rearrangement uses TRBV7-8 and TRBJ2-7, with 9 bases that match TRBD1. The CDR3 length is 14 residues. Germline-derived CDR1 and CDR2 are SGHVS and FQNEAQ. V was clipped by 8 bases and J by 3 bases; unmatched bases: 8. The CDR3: CASCPGQGIYEQYF. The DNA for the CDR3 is TGTGCCAGCTGCCCGGGACAGGGTATCTACGAGCAGTACTTC.

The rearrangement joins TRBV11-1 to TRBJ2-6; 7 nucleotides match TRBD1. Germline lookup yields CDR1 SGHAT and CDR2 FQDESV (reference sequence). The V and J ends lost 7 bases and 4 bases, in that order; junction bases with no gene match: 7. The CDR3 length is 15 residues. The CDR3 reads CASTTTGFGANVLTF. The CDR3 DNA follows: TGTGCCAGCACCACGACAGGGTTCGGGGCCAACGTCCTGACTTTC.

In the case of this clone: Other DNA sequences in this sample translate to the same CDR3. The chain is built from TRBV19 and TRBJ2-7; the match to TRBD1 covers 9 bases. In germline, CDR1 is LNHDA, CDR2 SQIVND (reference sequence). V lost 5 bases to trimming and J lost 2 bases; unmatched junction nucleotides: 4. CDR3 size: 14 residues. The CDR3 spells CASSPGTGTYEQYF. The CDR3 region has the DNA TGTGCCAGTAGTCCCGGGACAGGGACCTACGAGCAGTACTTC.

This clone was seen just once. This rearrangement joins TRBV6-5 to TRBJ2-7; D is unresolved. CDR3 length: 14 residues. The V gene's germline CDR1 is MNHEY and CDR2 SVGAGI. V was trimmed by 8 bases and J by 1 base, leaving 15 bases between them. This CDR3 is CASEPGDSSYEQYF. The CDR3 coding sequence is TGTGCCAGCGAGCCCGGCGACTCGTCCTACGAGCAGTACTTC.

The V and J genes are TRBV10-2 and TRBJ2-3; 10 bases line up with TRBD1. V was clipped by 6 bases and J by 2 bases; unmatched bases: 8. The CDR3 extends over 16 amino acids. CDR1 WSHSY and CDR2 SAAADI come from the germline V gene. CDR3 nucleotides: TGCGCCAGCAGGCCCCGGGACAGGGGTTACACAGATACGCAGTATTTT. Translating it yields CASRPRDRGYTDTQYF.

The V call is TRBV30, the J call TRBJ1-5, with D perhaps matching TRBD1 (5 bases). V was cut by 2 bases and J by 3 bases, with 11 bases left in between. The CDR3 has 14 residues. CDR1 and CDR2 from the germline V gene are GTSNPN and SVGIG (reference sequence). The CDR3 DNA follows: TGTGCCTGGAGTCCGGGACTGATCAATCAGCCCCAGCATTTT. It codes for CAWSPGLINQPQHF. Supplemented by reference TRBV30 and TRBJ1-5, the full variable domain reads SQTIHQWPATLVQPVGSPLSLECTVEGTSNPNLYWYRQAAGRGLQLLFYSVGIGQISSEVPQNLSASRPQDRQFILSSKKLLLSDSGFYLCAWSPGLINQPQHFGDGTRLSIL.

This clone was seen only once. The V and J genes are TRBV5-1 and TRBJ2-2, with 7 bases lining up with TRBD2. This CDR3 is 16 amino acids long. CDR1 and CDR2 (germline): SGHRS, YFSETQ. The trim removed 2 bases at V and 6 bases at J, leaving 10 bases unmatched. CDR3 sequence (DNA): TGCGCCAGCAGCTTCACGACTAGCCGAGGAGCCGGGGAGCTGTTTTTT. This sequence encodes CASSFTTSRGAGELFF.

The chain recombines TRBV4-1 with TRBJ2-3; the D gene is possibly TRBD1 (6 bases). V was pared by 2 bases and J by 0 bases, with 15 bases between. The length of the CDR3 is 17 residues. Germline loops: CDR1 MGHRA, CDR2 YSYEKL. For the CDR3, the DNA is TGCGCCAGCAGCCAACTCTACGGGACACTTAGCACAGATACGCAGTATTTT. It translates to CASSQLYGTLSTDTQYF.

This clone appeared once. The CDR3: CASSQATPGTSGEQFF. In nucleotides, the CDR3 is TGTGCCAGCAGCCAGGCTACTCCCGGGACTAGCGGCGAGCAGTTCTTC. This chain joins TRBV3-1 (or the pseudogene TRBV3-2) and TRBJ2-1, with 11 bases matching TRBD2. V was pared by 3 bases and J by 10 bases, with 11 bases of the junction left unmatched. Germline assignment: CDR1 LGHDT and CDR2 YNNKEL (reference sequence). This CDR3 contains 16 residues.

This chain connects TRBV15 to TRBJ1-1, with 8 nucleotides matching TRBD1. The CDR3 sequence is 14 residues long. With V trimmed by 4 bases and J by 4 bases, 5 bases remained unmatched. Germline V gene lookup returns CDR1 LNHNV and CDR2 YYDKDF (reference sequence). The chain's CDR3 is CATSTQQGVTEAFF. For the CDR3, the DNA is TGTGCCACCAGCACCCAACAGGGGGTCACTGAAGCTTTCTTT.

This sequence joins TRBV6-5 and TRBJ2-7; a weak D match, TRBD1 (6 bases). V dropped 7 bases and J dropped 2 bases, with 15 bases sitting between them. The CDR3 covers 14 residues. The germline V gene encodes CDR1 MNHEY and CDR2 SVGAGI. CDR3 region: CASKYRASAYEQYF. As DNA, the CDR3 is TGTGCCAGCAAATACAGGGCTTCGGCCTACGAGCAGTACTTC.

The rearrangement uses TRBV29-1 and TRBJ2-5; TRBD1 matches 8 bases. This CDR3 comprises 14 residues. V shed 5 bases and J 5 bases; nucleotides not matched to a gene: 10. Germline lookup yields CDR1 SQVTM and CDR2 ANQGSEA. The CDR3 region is CSVTGTGGSETQYF. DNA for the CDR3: TGCAGCGTTACCGGGACAGGTGGTAGCGAGACCCAGTACTTC.